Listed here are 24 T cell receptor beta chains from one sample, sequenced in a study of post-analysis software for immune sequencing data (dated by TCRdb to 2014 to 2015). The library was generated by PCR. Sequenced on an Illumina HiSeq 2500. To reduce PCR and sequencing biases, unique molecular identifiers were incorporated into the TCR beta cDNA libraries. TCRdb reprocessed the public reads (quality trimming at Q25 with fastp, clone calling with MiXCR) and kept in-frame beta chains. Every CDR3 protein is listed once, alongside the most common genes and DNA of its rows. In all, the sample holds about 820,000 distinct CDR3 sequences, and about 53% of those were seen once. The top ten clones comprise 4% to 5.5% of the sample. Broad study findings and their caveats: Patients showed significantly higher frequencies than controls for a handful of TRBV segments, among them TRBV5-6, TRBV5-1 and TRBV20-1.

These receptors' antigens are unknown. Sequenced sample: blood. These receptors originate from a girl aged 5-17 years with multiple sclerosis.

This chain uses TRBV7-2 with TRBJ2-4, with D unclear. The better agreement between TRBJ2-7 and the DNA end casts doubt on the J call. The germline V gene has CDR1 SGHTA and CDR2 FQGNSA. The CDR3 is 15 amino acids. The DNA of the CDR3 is TGTGCCAGCAGCATACGGACGGACGACTCCTACGAGCAGTACTTC. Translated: CASSIRTDDSYEQYF.

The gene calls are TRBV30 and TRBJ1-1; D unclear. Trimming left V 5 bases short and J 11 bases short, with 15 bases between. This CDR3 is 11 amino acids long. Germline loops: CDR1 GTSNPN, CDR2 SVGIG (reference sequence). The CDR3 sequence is CAWGIPRWAFF. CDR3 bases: TGTGCCTGGGGGATTCCCCGGTGGGCTTTCTTT. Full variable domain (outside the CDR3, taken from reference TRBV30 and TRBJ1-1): SQTIHQWPATLVQPVGSPLSLECTVEGTSNPNLYWYRQAAGRGLQLLFYSVGIGQISSEVPQNLSASRPQDRQFILSSKKLLLSDSGFYLCAWGIPRWAFFGQGTRLTVV.

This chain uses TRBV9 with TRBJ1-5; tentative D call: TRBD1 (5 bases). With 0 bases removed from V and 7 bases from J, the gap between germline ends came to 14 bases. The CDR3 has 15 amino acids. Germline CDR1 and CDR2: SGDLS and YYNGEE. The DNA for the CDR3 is TGTGCCAGCAGCGTAGACGCGGGGCAAGGGCAGCCCCAGCATTTT. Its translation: CASSVDAGQGQPQHF.

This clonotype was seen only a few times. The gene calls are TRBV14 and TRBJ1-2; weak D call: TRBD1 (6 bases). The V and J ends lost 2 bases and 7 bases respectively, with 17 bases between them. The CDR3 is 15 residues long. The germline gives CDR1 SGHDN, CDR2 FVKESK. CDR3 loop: CASSQYVQGGGGYTF. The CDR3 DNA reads TGTGCCAGCAGCCAATATGTACAGGGCGGCGGTGGCTACACCTTC. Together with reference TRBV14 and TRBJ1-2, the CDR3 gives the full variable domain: EAGVTQFPSHSVIEKGQTVTLRCDPISGHDNLYWYRRVMGKEIKFLLHFVKESKQDESGMPNNRFLAERTGGTYSTLKVQPAELEDSGVYFCASSQYVQGGGGYTFGSGTRLTVV.

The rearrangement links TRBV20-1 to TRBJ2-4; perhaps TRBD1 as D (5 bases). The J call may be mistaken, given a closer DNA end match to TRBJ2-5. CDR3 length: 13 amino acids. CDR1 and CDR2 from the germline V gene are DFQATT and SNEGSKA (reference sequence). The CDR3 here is CSAPFSGRATQYF. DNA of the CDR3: TGCAGTGCCCCCTTTTCGGGCAGGGCGACCCAGTACTTC.

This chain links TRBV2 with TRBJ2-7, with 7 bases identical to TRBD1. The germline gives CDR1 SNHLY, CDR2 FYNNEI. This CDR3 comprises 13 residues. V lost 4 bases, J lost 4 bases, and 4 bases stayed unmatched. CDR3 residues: CASSVQQGYEQYF. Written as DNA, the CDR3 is TGTGCCAGCAGTGTACAACAGGGGTACGAGCAGTACTTC.

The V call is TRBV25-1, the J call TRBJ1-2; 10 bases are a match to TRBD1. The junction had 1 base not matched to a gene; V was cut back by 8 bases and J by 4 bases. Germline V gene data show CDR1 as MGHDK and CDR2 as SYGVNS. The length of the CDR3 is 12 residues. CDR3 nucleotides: TGTGCCAGCCGGGACAGGGGCTATGGCTACACCTTC. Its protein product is CASRDRGYGYTF.

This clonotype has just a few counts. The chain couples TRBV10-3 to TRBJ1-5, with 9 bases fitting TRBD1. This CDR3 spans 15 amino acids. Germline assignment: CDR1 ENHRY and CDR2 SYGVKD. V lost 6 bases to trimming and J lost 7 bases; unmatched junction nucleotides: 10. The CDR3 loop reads CAISLGTGPKQPQHF. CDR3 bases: TGTGCCATCAGCCTCGGGACAGGGCCGAAGCAGCCCCAGCATTTT.

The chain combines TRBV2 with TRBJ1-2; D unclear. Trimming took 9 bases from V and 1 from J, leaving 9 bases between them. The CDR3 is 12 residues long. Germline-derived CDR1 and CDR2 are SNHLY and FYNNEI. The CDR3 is CASGLINYGYTF. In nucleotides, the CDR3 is TGTGCCAGTGGACTGATTAACTATGGCTACACCTTC.

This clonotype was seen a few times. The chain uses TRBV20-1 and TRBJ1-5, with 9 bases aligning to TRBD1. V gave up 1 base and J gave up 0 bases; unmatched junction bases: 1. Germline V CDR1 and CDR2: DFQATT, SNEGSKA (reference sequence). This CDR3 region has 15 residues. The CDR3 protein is CSARGTGDSNQPQHF. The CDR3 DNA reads TGCAGTGCTAGAGGGACAGGGGATAGCAATCAGCCCCAGCATTTT.

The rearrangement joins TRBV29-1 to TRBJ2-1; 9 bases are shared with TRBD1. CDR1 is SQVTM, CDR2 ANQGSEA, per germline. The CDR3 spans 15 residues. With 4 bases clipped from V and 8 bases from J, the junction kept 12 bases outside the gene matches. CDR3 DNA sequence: TGCAGCGTTGGGAAAGGGACAGGGTTTGGCGATGAGCAGTTCTTC. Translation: CSVGKGTGFGDEQFF.

The CDR3 reads CSAPIPGPNTGELFF. The DNA of the CDR3 is TGCAGTGCTCCGATCCCTGGACCGAACACCGGGGAGCTGTTTTTT. The V gene is TRBV20-1, the J gene TRBJ2-2; D remains ambiguous. The CDR3 contains 15 residues. Between the trimmed V and J ends, which lost 5 bases and 0 bases, there was a span of 13 bases. Per the germline V gene, CDR1 is DFQATT and CDR2 is SNEGSKA (reference sequence).

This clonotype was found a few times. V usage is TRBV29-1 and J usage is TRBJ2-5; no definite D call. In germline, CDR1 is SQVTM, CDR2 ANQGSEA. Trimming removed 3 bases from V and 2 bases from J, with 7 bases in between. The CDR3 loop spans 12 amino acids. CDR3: CSVEGLQETQYF. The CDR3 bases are TGCAGCGTTGAGGGGTTACAAGAGACCCAGTACTTC. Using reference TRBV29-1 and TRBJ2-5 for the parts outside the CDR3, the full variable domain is SAVISQKPSRDICQRGTSLTIQCQVDSQVTMMFWYRQQPGQSLTLIATANQGSEATYESGFVIDKFPISRPNLTFSTLTVSNMSPEDSSIYLCSVEGLQETQYFGPGTRLLVL.

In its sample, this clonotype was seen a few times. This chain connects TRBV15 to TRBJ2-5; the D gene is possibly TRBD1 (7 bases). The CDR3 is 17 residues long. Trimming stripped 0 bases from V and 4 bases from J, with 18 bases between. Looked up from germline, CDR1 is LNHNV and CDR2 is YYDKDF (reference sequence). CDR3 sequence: CATSRDGGGPWRETQYF. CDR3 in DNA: TGTGCCACCAGCAGAGATGGAGGGGGCCCTTGGAGAGAGACCCAGTACTTC. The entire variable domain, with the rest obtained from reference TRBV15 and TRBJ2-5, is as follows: DAMVIQNPRYQVTQFGKPVTLSCSQTLNHNVMYWYQQKSSQAPKLLFHYYDKDFNNEADTPDNFQSRRPNTSFCFLDIRSPGLGDTAMYLCATSRDGGGPWRETQYFGPGTRLLVL.

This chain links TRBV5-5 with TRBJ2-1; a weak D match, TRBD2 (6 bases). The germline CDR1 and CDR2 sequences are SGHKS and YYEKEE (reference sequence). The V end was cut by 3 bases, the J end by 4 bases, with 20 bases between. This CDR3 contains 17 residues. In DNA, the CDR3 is TGTGCCAGCAGCTCAGGCCCCCTAGCGACTTATTACAATGAGCAGTTCTTC. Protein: CASSSGPLATYYNEQFF. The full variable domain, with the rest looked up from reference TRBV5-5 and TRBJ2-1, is DAGVTQSPTHLIKTRGQQVTLRCSPISGHKSVSWYQQVLGQGPQFIFQYYEKEERGRGNFPDRFSARQFPNYSSELNVNALLLGDSALYLCASSSGPLATYYNEQFFGPGTRLTVL.

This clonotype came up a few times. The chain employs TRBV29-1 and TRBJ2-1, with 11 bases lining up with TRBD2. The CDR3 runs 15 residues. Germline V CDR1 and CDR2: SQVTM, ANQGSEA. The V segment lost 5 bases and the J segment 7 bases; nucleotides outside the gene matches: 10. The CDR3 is CSVPLAGGAWNEQFF. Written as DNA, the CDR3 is TGCAGCGTTCCGCTAGCGGGGGGTGCCTGGAATGAGCAGTTCTTC.

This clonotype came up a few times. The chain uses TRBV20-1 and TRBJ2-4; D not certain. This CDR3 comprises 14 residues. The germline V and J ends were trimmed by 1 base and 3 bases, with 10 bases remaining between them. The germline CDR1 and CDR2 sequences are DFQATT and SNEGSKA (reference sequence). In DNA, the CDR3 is TGCAGTGCTAGAGTAGCAAGGAGCAAAAACATTCAGTACTTC. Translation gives CSARVARSKNIQYF.

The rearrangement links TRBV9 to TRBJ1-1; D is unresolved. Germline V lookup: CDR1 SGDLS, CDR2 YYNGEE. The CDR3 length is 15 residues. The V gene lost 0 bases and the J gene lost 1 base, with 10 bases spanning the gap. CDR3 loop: CASSVGSGKNTEAFF. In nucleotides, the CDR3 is TGTGCCAGCAGCGTAGGGTCGGGGAAGAACACTGAAGCTTTCTTT.

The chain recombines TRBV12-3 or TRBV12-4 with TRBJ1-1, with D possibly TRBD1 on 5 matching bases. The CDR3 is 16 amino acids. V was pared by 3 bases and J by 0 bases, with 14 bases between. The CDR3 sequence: CASSFPGSLLNTEAFF. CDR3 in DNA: TGTGCCAGCAGTTTCCCAGGGTCCCTACTGAACACTGAAGCTTTCTTT.

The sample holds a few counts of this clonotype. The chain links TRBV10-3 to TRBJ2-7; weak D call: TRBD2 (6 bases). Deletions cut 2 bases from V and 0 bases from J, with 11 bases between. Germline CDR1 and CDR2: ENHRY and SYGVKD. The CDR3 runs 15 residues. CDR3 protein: CAISEGSGVSYEQYF. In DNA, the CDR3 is TGTGCCATCAGTGAGGGGTCGGGGGTCTCCTACGAGCAGTACTTC.

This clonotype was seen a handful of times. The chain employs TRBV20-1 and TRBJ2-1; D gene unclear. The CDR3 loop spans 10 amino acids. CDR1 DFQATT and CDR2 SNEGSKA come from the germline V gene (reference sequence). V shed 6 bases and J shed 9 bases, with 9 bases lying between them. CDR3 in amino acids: CSARRVEQFF. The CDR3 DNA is TGCAGTGCCCGACGGGTTGAGCAGTTCTTC.

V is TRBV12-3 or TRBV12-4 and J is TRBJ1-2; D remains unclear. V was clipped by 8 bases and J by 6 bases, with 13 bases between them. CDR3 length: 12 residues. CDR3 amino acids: CASDGLKHGYTF. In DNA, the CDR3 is TGTGCCAGCGATGGACTCAAACATGGCTACACCTTC.

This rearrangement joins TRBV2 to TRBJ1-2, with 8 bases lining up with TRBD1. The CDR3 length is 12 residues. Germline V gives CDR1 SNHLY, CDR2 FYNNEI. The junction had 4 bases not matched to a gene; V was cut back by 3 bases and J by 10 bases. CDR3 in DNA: TGTGCCAGCAGTGAGGACAGGGCACCCTACACCTTC. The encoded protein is CASSEDRAPYTF.

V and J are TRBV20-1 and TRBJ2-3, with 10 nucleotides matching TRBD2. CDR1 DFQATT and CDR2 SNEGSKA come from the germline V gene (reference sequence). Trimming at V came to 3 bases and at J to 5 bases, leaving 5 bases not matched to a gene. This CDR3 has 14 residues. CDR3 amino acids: CSASWTSGIDTQYF. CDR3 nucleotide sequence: TGCAGTGCTAGTTGGACTAGCGGTATAGATACGCAGTATTTT.